The 6 T cell receptor beta chains presented below share a single source sample, sequenced in a study of Graves' ophthalmopathy and Graves' hyperthyroidism. From RNA, the CDR3 regions of TCR beta chains were amplified and sequenced. A first-round RT-PCR used HTBI primers, followed by a second-round multiplex PCR. A single record per CDR3 protein comes from TCRdb applying MiXCR to the multiplex PCR reads. The sample yields hundreds of thousands of distinct CDR3 sequences, less than 20% seen once. The specimen sequenced was peripheral blood. These TCRs come from a woman under 30 with stable Graves' hyperthyroidism.

V gene TRBV9 combines with J gene TRBJ2-7, with TRBD2 as a possible D gene (6 bases). The V end lost 0 bases, the J end lost 2 bases, and 21 bases lay between the germline ends. This CDR3 has 18 amino acids. Germline values: CDR1 SGDLS, CDR2 YYNGEE. The CDR3 nucleotides are TGTGCCAGCAGCGTAGTTAGTGAAGTAGGGACTCGTACCTACGAGCAGTACTTC. It yields the protein CASSVVSEVGTRTYEQYF.

This clonotype was found many times. The V call is TRBV20-1, the J call TRBJ1-6; D gene uncertain. Trimming stripped 1 base from V and 10 bases from J, with 8 bases between. CDR1 is DFQATT and CDR2 is SNEGSKA in the germline V gene (reference sequence). The CDR3 is 12 residues long. As DNA, the CDR3 is TGCAGTGCTAGAGTGGGGAACTCACCCCTCCACTTT. This translates into CSARVGNSPLHF.

This clonotype occurred many times. The V gene is TRBV6-5, the J gene TRBJ2-5; the D gene is possibly TRBD2 (6 bases). Trimming took 7 bases from V and 1 from J, leaving 10 bases between them. The germline CDR1 and CDR2 sequences are MNHEY and SVGAGI. CDR3 length equals 13 residues. CDR3 bases: TGTGCCAGCACAACGGGACTCCAAGAGACCCAGTACTTC. This translates into CASTTGLQETQYF.

This clonotype was found many times. The rearrangement links TRBV12-3 or TRBV12-4 to TRBJ2-5; 14 nucleotides agree with TRBD2. This CDR3 comprises 17 residues. Trimming took 5 bases from V and 4 from J; bases not matched to a gene: 9. This CDR3 reads CASSRITGLAGGETQYF. The CDR3 DNA is TGTGCCAGCAGTAGAATCACTGGACTAGCGGGGGGAGAGACCCAGTACTTC.

This clonotype was observed a few times. The genes are TRBV11-3 and TRBJ1-2, with D possibly matching TRBD1 (6 bases). Trimming took 3 bases from V and 5 from J, leaving 13 bases between them. Germline lookup yields CDR1 SGHNT and CDR2 YENEEA. The CDR3 totals 14 residues. DNA for the CDR3: TGTGCCAGCAGCTTCGGGGACAAATTTTATGGCTACACCTTC. It specifies CASSFGDKFYGYTF.

This clonotype has ten or more counts. V usage is TRBV16 and J usage is TRBJ1-2, with TRBD1 matching over 7 bases. The junction had 2 bases not matched to a gene; V was cut back by 1 base and J by 3 bases. The germline V gene has CDR1 KGHSY and CDR2 FQNENV. The CDR3 has 14 amino acids. CDR3 region: CASSQYQGDYGYTF. The CDR3 DNA reads as TGTGCCAGCAGCCAATATCAGGGGGACTATGGCTACACCTTC.